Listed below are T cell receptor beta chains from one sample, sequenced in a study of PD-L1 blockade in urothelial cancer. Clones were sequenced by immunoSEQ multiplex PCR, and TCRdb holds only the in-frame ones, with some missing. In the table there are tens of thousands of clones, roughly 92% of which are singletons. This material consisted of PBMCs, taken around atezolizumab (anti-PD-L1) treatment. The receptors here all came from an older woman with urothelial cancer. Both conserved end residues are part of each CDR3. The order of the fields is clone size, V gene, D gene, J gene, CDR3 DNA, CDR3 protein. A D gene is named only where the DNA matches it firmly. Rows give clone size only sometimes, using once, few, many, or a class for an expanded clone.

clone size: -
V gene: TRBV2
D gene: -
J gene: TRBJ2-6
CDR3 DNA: TGTGCCAGCAGTGACGTAACTGGGGCCAACGTCCTGACTTTC
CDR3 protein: CASSDVTGANVLTF

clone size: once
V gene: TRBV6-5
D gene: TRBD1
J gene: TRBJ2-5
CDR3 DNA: TGTGCCAGCACCGCCTGGGACAGGCAAGAGACCCAGTACTTC
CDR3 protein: CASTAWDRQETQYF

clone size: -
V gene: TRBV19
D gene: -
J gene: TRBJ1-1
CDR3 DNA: TGTGCCAGTAGTAAAACAGGGTCTGGAGGCACTGAAGCTTTCTTT
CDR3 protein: CASSKTGSGGTEAFF

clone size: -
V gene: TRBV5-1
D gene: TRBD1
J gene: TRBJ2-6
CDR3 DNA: TGCGCCAGCAGCTTAACAGGGGTTGGGGCCAACGTCCTGACTTTC
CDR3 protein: CASSLTGVGANVLTF

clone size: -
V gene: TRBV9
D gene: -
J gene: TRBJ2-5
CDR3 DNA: TGTGCCAGCAGTCCGGACATACTACAAGAGACCCAGTACTTC
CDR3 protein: CASSPDILQETQYF

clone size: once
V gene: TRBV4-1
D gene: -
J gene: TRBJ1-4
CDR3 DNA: TGCGCCAGCAGCCAGACCCTCAGGGTTACTCCGTCTAATGAAAAACTGTTTTTT
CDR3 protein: CASSQTLRVTPSNEKLFF

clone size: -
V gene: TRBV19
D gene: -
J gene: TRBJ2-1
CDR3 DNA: TGTGCCAGTAGTATCCTCCCGAGCTCCTACAATGAGCAGTTCTTC
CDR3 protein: CASSILPSSYNEQFF

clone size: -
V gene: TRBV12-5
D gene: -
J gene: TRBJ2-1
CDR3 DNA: TGTGCTAGTGGTTTGGGACTAGTCTCCTCGCGCGATGAGCAGTTCTTC
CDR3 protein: CASGLGLVSSRDEQFF

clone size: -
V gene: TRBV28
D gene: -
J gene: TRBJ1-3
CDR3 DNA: TGTGCCAGCAGAACAGGGCACTCTGGAAACACCATATATTTT
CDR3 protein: CASRTGHSGNTIYF

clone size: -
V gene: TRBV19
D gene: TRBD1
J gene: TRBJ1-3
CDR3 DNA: TGTGCCAGTAAAACGGAGGGACAGGACACCATATATTTT
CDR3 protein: CASKTEGQDTIYF

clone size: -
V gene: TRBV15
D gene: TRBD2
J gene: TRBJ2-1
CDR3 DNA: TGTGCCACCAGCCGAGAGGGCGGGAGATGGAATGAGCAGTTCTTC
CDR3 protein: CATSREGGRWNEQFF

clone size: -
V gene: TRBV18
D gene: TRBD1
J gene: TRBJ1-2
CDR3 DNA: TGTGCCAGCTCACCGGCGGACAGGGACTATGGCTACACCTTC
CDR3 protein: CASSPADRDYGYTF

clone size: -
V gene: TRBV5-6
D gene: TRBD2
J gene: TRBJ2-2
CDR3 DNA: TGTGCCAGCAGCTTGTATCGCACTAGCGGGAGAAACGTGGAGCTGTTTTTT
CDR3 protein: CASSLYRTSGRNVELFF

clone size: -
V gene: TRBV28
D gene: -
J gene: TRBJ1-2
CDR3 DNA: TGTGCCAGCAGTAGGGGGGGGGTCTACGGCTACACCTTC
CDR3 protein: CASSRGGVYGYTF

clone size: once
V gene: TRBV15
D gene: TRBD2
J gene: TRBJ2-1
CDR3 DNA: TGTGCCACCAGCAAGAGGAGGCCGGGACTAGCCATTCCGGATGAGCAGTTCTTC
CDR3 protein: CATSKRRPGLAIPDEQFF

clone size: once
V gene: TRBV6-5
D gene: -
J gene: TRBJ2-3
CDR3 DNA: TGTGCCAGCAGTTACTTACAGGCGACCACAGATACGCAGTATTTT
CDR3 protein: CASSYLQATTDTQYF

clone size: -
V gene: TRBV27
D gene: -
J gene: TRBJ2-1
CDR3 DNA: TGTGCCACACTGGACTTAACAGGGAACTCCTACAATGAGCAGTTCTTC
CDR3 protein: CATLDLTGNSYNEQFF

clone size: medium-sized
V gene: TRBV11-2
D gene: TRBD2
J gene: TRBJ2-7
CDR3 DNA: TGTGCCAGCAGCTTCGCGGGAGGAGCATACGAGCAGTACTTC
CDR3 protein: CASSFAGGAYEQYF

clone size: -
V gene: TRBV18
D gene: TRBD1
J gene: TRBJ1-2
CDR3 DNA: TGTGCCAGCTCAGCCCTCTTGGGACAGGCCTATGGCTACACCTTC
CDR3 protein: CASSALLGQAYGYTF

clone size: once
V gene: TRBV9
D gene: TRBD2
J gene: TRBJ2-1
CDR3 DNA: TGTGCCAGCAGCGCTCTAGCGGGAGGATACAATGAGCAGTTCTTC
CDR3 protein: CASSALAGGYNEQFF

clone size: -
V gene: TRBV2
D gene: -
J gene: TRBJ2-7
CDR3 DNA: TGTGCCAGCAGTGAAGCCCTCGAGCAGTACTTC
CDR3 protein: CASSEALEQYF

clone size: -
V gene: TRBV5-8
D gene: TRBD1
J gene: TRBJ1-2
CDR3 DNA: TGTGCCAGCAGCTTCCAGGACAGGGGGGTTTATGGCTACACCTTC
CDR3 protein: CASSFQDRGVYGYTF

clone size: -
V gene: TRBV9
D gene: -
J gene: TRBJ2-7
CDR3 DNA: TGTGCCAGCAGCCCCGGGACATTAGTGTCCTACGAGCAGTACTTC
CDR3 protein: CASSPGTLVSYEQYF

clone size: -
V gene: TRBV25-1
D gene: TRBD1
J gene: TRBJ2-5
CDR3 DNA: TGTGCCAGCAGTCCGGACAGGGCCCAAGAGACCCAGTACTTC
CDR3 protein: CASSPDRAQETQYF

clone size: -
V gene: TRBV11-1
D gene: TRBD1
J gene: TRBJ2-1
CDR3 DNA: TGTGCCAGCAGTTTCACCGGGACAGGATCCTACAATGAGCAGTTCTTC
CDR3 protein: CASSFTGTGSYNEQFF

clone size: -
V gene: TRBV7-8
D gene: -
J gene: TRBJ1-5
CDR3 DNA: TGTGCCAGCAGCTTATTAGCACAGGGTGGCAATCAGCCCCAGCATTTT
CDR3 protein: CASSLLAQGGNQPQHF

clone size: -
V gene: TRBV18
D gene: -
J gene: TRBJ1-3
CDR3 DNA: TGTGCCAGCTCACCCATAGGAGAGGGCGCCTCTGGAAACACCATATATTTT
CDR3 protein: CASSPIGEGASGNTIYF

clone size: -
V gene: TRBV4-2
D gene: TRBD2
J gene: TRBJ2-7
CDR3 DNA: TGTGCCAGCAGCCTGCAACGAACTGGGACTAGCGGGGCTGGGCACTACGAGCAGTACTTC
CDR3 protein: CASSLQRTGTSGAGHYEQYF

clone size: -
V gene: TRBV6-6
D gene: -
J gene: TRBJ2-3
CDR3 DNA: TGTGCCAGCAGTCACCCATCGGGATCTGCAGATACGCAGTATTTT
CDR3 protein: CASSHPSGSADTQYF

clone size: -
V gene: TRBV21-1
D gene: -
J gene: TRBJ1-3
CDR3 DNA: TGTGCCAGCAGAAAACCCGGACAGGGGTTTTCTGGAAACACCATATATTTT
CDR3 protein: CASRKPGQGFSGNTIYF

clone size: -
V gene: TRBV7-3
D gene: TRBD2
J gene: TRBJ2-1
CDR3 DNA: TGTGCCAGCAGCTTATCAGCGAGCGGGGGTCATGAGCAGTTCTTC
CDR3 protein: CASSLSASGGHEQFF

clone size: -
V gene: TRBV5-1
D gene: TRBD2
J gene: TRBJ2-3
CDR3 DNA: TGCGCCAGCAGCTATTCCCCGGACAGACTAGCGACAGATACGCAGTATTTT
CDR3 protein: CASSYSPDRLATDTQYF

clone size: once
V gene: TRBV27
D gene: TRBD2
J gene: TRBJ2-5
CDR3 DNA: TGTGCCAGCAGTAAAGCTAGCGGGAGTCAAGAGACCCAGTACTTC
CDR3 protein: CASSKASGSQETQYF

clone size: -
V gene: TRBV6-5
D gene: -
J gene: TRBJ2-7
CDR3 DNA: TGTGCCAGCAGTCTTTATGAGTACTACGAGCAGTACTTC
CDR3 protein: CASSLYEYYEQYF

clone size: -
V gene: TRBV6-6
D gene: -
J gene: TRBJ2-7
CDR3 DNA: TGTGCCAGCAGTTACCTCGGGATTGTTAGCGGTTACGAGCAGTACTTC
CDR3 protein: CASSYLGIVSGYEQYF

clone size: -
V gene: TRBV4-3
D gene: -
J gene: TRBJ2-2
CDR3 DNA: TGCGCCAGCAGCCCGTTTATTGACTCCGGGGAGCTGTTTTTT
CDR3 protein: CASSPFIDSGELFF

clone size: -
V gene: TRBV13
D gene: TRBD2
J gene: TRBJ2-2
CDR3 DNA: TGTGCCAGCCATGGGGGGGGTCCCACCGGGGAGCTGTTTTTT
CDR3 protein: CASHGGGPTGELFF

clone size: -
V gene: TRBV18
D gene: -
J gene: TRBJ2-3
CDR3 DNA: TGTGCCAGCTCCCTTCGGTCTAGCACAGATACGCAGTATTTT
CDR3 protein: CASSLRSSTDTQYF

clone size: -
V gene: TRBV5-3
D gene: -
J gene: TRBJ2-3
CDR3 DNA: TGTGCCAGAAGCTTTCCGACATCCGGACAGCGTACCTGCACAGATACGCAGTATTTT
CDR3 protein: CARSFPTSGQRTCTDTQYF

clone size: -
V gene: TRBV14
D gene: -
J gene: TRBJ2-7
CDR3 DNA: TGTGCCAGCAGCCCCCTCCGAAGGACAGTAATTGGGGGCTACGAGCAGTACTTC
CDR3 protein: CASSPLRRTVIGGYEQYF

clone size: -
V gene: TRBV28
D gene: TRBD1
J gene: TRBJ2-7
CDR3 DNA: TGTGCCAGCAGCGTACAGGGGGGCGCCTACGAGCAGTACTTC
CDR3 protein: CASSVQGGAYEQYF

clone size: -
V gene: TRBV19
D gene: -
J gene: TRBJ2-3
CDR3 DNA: TGTGCCAGTAGTATCCACACAGATACGCAGTATTTT
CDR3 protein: CASSIHTDTQYF

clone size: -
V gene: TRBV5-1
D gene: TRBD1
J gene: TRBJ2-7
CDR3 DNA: TGCGCCAGCAGCTCAGGGACAGGGGGCTACGAGCAGTACTTC
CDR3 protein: CASSSGTGGYEQYF